Each of the 13 T cell receptor beta chains below was sequenced from the same sample in a study of OX40 agonist ivuxolimab in advanced cancers. Here immunoSEQ multiplex PCR was the method, and the copy in TCRdb shows in-frame clones only, minus some. Of around 95,000 clones in the sample, more than 85% are singletons; the top ten hold 0.2% to 0.3%. The specimen was CD4+ or CD8+ T cells sorted from blood, collected in a trial of the OX40 agonist ivuxolimab. These receptors all stem from an adult with an advanced solid tumor such as melanoma, head and neck, liver or kidney cancer.

This chain connects TRBV28 to TRBJ2-2; D is possibly TRBD1 (6 bases). V lost 6 bases and J 7 bases, leaving 15 bases between the germline ends. The CDR3 sequence is 14 residues long. Germline CDR1 MDHEN, CDR2 SYDVKM. The CDR3 loop reads CASRDRTLGGELFF. The CDR3 coding sequence is TGTGCCAGCAGGGACAGAACCCTTGGCGGGGAGCTGTTTTTT.

The rearrangement links TRBV9 to TRBJ1-1, with TRBD1 matching 7 bases. V dropped 3 bases and J dropped 1; count of bases not matched to a gene: 12. Germline CDR1 and CDR2: SGDLS and YYNGEE. The CDR3 runs to 17 residues. Here the CDR3 reads CASSARRQGGGNTEAFF. In nucleotides, the CDR3 is TGTGCCAGCAGCGCCCGTAGACAGGGAGGGGGGAACACTGAAGCTTTCTTT.

This chain uses TRBV10-3 with TRBJ1-2; D is uncertain. V lost 5 bases, J lost 0 bases, and 19 bases lay in between. Germline-derived CDR1 and CDR2 are ENHRY and SYGVKD. The CDR3 is made up of 17 amino acids. CDR3 nucleotide sequence: TGTGCCATCAGTTCCGATCTAGACGGCCCAGCTAACTATGGCTACACCTTC. Translated: CAISSDLDGPANYGYTF.

The CDR3 region has the DNA TGTGCCATCAGTGAGGCCGGGGAGCTGTTTTTT. This translates into CAISEAGELFF. The J gene is TRBJ2-2, the V gene TRBV10-3; D uncertain. V dropped 2 bases and J dropped 6 bases, with 1 base sitting between them. Germline CDR1 ENHRY, CDR2 SYGVKD. The CDR3 contains 11 residues.

The chain has TRBV5-5 and TRBJ2-7; D is unclear. Germline V gene lookup returns CDR1 SGHKS and CDR2 YYEKEE (reference sequence). This CDR3 contains 13 residues. Trimming pared 1 base from V and 5 bases from J, leaving 10 bases between. The CDR3 bases are TGTGCCAGCAGCTTGACCCACTCTAACGAGCAGTACGTC. Its translation is CASSLTHSNEQYV.

This chain uses TRBV27 with TRBJ2-3, with TRBD2 matching over 11 bases. Germline loops: CDR1 MNHEY, CDR2 SMNVEV (reference sequence). Losses at the gene ends were 4 bases for V and 4 bases for J; bases not matched to a gene: 7. This CDR3 contains 16 residues. The CDR3, as DNA: TGTGCCAGCAGTTCCTCTAGCGGGAGGACCTCAGATACGCAGTATTTT. Translation: CASSSSSGRTSDTQYF.

The rearrangement joins TRBV28 to TRBJ2-2; the D is unclear. Trimming cost V 6 bases and J 2 bases, with 4 bases left between them. There are 12 residues in the CDR3. Germline assignment: CDR1 MDHEN and CDR2 SYDVKM. DNA of the CDR3: TGTGCCAGCAGCCGTAACACCGGGGAGCTGTTTTTT. It specifies CASSRNTGELFF.

The V gene is TRBV2, the J gene TRBJ2-1; 10 nucleotides align to TRBD2. The germline gives CDR1 SNHLY, CDR2 FYNNEI. This CDR3 contains 16 residues. Germline trimming cut 8 bases from V and 0 bases from J; bases unmatched to any gene: 7. CDR3 sequence reads: CASWGTSERSYNEQFF. CDR3 DNA sequence: TGTGCCAGCTGGGGGACTAGCGAGCGCTCCTACAATGAGCAGTTCTTC. Full variable domain (outside the CDR3, taken from reference TRBV2 and TRBJ2-1): EPEVTQTPSHQVTQMGQEVILRCVPISNHLYFYWYRQILGQKVEFLVSFYNNEISEKSEIFDDQFSVERPDGSNFTLKIRSTKLEDSAMYFCASWGTSERSYNEQFFGPGTRLTVL.

J is TRBJ1-2 and V is TRBV25-1; possible D gene TRBD1, 5 bases. Germline V gives CDR1 MGHDK, CDR2 SYGVNS. The ends were cut back, 5 bases at V and 3 bases at J, with 13 bases in the middle. This CDR3 spans 14 amino acids. The CDR3 sequence is CASSRDSQYYGYTF. CDR3 bases: TGTGCCAGCAGTCGCGACAGCCAATACTATGGCTACACCTTC.

CDR3 amino acids: CASSEGLETQYF. The CDR3 DNA sequence: TGTGCCAGCAGTGAGGGATTAGAGACCCAGTACTTC. This sequence joins TRBV2 and TRBJ2-5; D is ambiguous. The V and J ends lost 3 bases and 4 bases respectively, with 6 bases between them. Germline V gives CDR1 SNHLY, CDR2 FYNNEI. This CDR3 has 12 amino acids.

The rearrangement links TRBV11-3 to TRBJ2-2; 9 nucleotides agree with TRBD1. Unmatched junction bases numbered 8, after V lost 7 bases and J lost 2 bases. Germline loops: CDR1 SGHNT, CDR2 YENEEA. The CDR3 length is 16 residues. In DNA form, the CDR3 reads TGTGCCAGCACTTCTCCGGGACAGGGCAACACCGGGGAGCTGTTTTTT. Protein product: CASTSPGQGNTGELFF.

This chain uses TRBV27 with TRBJ1-5, with D perhaps TRBD1 (6 bases). CDR3 length: 14 amino acids. Germline V gene data show CDR1 as MNHEY and CDR2 as SMNVEV (reference sequence). V lost 2 bases, J lost 4 bases, and 9 bases lay in between. This chain's CDR3 is CASSLKGGNQPQHF. The CDR3 region has the DNA TGTGCCAGCAGTTTAAAGGGGGGTAATCAGCCCCAGCATTTT.

This chain connects TRBV4-2 to TRBJ2-5; 8 positions match TRBD2. Germline CDR1 is LGHNA and CDR2 is YNFKEQ. The CDR3 spans 14 residues. J was trimmed by 5 bases and V by 2 bases; bases with no gene match: 4. CDR3 coding DNA: TGTGCCAGCAGCCAATTTAGCGGGATTGAGACCCAGTACTTC. Its translation is CASSQFSGIETQYF.